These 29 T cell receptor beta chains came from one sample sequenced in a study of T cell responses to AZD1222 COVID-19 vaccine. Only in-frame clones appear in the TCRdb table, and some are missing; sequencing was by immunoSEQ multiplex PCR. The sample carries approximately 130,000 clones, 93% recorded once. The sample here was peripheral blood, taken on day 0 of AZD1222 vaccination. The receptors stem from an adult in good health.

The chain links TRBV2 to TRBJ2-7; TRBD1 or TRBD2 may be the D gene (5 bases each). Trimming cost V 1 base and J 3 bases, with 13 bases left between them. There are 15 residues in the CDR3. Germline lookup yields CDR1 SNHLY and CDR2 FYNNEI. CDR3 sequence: CASSEGGAAYYEQYF. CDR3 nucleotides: TGTGCCAGCAGTGAAGGAGGGGCCGCTTACTACGAGCAGTACTTC.

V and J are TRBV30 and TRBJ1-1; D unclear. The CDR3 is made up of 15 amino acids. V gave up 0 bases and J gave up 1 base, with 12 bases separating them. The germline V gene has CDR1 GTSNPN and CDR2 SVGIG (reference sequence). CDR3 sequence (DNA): TGTGCCTGGAGTGTAGGGCTGGCCGGGAACACTGAAGCTTTCTTT. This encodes CAWSVGLAGNTEAFF.

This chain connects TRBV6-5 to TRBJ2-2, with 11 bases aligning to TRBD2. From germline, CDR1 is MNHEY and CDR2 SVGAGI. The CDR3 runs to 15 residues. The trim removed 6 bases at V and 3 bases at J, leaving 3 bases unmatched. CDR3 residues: CASSTLAGDTGELFF. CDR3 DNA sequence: TGTGCCAGCAGCACACTAGCGGGAGACACCGGGGAGCTGTTTTTT.

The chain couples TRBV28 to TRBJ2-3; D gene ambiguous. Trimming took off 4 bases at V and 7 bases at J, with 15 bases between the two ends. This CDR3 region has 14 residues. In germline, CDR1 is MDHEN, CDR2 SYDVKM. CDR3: CASSYPGTGYTQYF. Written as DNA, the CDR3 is TGTGCCAGCAGTTACCCCGGAACTGGTTATACGCAGTATTTT.

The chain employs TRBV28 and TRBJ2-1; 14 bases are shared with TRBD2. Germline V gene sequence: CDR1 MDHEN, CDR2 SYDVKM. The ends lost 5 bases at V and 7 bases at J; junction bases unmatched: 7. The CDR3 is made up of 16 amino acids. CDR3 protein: CASSQGTSGRLNEQFF. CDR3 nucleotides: TGTGCCAGCAGTCAGGGGACTAGCGGGAGATTGAATGAGCAGTTCTTC.

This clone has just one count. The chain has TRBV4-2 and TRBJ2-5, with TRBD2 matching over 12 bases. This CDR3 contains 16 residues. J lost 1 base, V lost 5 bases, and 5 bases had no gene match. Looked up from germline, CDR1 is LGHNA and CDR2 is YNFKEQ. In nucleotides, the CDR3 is TGTGCCAGCAGCTTCCGGACTAGCGGGGTCCAAGAGACCCAGTACTTC. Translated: CASSFRTSGVQETQYF.

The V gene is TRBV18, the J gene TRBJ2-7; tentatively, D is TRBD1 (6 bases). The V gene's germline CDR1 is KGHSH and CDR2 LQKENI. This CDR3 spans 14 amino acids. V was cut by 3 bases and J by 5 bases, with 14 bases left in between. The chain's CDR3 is CASSPGTIINEQYF. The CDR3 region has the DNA TGTGCCAGCTCACCCGGGACAATTATTAACGAGCAGTACTTC.

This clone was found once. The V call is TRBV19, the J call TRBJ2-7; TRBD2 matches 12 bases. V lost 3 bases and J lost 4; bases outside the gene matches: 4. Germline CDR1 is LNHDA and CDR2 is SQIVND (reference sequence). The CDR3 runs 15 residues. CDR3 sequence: CASSMGLAGAYEQYF. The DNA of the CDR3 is TGTGCCAGTAGTATGGGACTAGCGGGTGCTTACGAGCAGTACTTC.

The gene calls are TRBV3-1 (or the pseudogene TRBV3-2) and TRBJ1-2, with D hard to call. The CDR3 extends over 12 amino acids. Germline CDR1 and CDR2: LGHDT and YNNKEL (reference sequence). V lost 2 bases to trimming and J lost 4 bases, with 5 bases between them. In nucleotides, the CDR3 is TGTGCCAGCAGCCAATGGGGCTATGGCTACACCTTC. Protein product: CASSQWGYGYTF.

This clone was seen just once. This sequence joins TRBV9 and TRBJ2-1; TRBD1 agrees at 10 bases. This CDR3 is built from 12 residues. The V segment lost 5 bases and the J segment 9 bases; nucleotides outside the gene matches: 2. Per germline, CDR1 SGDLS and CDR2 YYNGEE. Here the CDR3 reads CASRGTGVEQFF. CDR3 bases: TGTGCCAGCAGAGGGACAGGGGTTGAGCAGTTCTTC.

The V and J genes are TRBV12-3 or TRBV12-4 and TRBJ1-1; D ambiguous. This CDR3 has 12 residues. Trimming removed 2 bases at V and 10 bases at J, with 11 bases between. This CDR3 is CASSLNRARAFF. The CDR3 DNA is TGTGCCAGCAGTTTAAATCGGGCCCGAGCTTTCTTT.

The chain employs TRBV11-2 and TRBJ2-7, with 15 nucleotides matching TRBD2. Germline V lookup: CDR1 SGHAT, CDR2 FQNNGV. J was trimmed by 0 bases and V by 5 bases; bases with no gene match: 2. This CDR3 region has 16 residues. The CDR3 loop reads CASSRGLAGGSYEQYF. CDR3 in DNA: TGTGCCAGCAGCCGGGGACTAGCGGGAGGCTCCTACGAGCAGTACTTC.

The CDR3 nucleotides are TGCGCCAGCAGCCAAGATACACCCGCGAACACCGGGGAGCTGTTTTTT. It encodes CASSQDTPANTGELFF. The gene calls are TRBV4-3 and TRBJ2-2; D is ambiguous. V dropped 0 bases and J dropped 0 bases, with 8 bases sitting between them. CDR3 length: 16 residues. Germline CDR1 is LGHNA and CDR2 is YSLEER.

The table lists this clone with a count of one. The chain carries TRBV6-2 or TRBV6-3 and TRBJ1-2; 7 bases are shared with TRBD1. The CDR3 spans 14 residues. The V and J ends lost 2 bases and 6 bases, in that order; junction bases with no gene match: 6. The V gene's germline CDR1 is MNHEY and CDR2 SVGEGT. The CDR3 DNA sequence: TGTGCCAGCAGTTACAGGGGGCGCGTGGATGGCTACACCTTC. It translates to CASSYRGRVDGYTF.

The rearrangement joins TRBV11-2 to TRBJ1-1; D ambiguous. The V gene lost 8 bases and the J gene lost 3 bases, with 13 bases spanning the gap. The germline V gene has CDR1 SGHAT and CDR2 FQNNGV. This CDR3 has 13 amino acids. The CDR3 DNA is TGTGCCAGCCGACCCGATTCGTACACTGAAGCTTTCTTT. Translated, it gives CASRPDSYTEAFF. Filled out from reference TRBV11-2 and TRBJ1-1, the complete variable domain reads EAGVAQSPRYKIIEKRQSVAFWCNPISGHATLYWYQQILGQGPKLLIQFQNNGVVDDSQLPKDRFSAERLKGVDSTLKIQPAKLEDSAVYLCASRPDSYTEAFFGQGTRLTVV.

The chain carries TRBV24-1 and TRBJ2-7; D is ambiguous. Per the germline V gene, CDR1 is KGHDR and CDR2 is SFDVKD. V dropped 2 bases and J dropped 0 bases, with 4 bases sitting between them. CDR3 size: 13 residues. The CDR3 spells CATSDSFSYEQYF. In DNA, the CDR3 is TGTGCCACCAGTGATTCTTTCTCCTACGAGCAGTACTTC.

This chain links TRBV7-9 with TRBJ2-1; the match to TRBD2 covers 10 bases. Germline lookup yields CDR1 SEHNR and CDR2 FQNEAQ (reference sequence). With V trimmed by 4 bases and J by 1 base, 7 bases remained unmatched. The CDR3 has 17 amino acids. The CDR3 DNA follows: TGTGCCAGCAGCTCTCGACTAGCGGGTCATTCCTACAATGAGCAGTTCTTC. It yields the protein CASSSRLAGHSYNEQFF.

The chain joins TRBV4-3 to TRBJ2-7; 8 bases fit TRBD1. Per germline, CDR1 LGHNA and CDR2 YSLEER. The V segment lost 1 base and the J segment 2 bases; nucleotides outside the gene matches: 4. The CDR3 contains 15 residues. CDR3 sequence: CASSQARTGTYEQYF. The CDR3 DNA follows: TGCGCCAGCAGCCAAGCCCGGACAGGGACCTACGAGCAGTACTTC.

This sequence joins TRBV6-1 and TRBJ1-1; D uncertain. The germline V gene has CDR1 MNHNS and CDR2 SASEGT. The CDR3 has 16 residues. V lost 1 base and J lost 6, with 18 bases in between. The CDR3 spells CASSEGRRAAGAEAFF. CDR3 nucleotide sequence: TGTGCCAGCAGTGAAGGTCGTAGGGCAGCGGGAGCTGAAGCTTTCTTT.

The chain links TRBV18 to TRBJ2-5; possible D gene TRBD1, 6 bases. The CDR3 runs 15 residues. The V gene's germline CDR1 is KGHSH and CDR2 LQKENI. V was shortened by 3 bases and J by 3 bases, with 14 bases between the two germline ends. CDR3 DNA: TGTGCCAGCTCACCCTCTCAGGGGTGGGAAGAGACCCAGTACTTC. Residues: CASSPSQGWEETQYF.

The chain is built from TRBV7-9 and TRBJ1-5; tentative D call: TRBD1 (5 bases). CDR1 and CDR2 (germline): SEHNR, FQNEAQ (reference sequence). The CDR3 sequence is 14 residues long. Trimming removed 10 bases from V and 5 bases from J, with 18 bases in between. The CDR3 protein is CATTGGAWDQPQHF. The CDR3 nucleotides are TGTGCCACGACCGGCGGGGCTTGGGATCAGCCCCAGCATTTT.

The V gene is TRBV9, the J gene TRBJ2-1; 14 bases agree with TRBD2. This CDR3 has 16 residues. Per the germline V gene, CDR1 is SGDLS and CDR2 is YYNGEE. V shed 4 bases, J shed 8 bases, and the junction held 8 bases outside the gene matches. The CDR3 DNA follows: TGTGCCAGCAGCAGAAGAGGGACTAGCGGGAGTGATGAGCAGTTCTTC. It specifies CASSRRGTSGSDEQFF.

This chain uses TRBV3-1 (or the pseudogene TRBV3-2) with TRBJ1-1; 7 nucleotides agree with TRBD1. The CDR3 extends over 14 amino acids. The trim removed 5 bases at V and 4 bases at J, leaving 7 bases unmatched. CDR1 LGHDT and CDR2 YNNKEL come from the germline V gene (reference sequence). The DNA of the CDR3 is TGTGCCAGCAGCGCTCGACAGGGCGGCACTGAAGCTTTCTTT. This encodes CASSARQGGTEAFF.

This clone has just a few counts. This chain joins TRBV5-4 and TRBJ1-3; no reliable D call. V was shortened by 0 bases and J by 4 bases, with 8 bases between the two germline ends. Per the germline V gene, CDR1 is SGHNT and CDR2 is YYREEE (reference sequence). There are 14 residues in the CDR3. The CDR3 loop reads CASSLASQGNTIYF. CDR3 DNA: TGTGCCAGCAGCTTGGCCTCGCAAGGAAACACCATATATTTT.

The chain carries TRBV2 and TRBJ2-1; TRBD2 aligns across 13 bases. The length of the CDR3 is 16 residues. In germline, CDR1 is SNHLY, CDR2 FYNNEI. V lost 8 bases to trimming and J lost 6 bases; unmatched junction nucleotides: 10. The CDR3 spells CASVRTSGSSGNEQFF. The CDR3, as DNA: TGTGCCAGCGTTAGGACTAGCGGGAGTAGTGGCAATGAGCAGTTCTTC.

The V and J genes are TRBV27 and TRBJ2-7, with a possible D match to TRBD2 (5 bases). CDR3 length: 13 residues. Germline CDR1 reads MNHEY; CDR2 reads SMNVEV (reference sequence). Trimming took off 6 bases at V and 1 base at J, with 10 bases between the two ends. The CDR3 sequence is CASRPTRSYEQYF. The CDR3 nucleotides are TGTGCCAGCAGGCCAACTAGATCCTACGAGCAGTACTTC.

CDR3 in amino acids: CSASADGYTF. The CDR3 DNA is TGCAGTGCTAGTGCGGATGGCTACACCTTC. The chain has TRBV20-1 and TRBJ1-2; D unresolved. Trimming left V 3 bases short and J 6 bases short, with 5 bases between. The CDR3 runs 10 residues. Germline V CDR1 and CDR2: DFQATT, SNEGSKA (reference sequence).

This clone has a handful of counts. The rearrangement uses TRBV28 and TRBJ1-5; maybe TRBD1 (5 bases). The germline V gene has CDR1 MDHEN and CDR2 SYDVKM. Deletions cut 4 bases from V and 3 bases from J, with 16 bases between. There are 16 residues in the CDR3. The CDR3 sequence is CASSSPGRGDNQPQHF. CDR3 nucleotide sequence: TGTGCCAGCAGTTCACCTGGTCGAGGGGACAATCAGCCCCAGCATTTT.

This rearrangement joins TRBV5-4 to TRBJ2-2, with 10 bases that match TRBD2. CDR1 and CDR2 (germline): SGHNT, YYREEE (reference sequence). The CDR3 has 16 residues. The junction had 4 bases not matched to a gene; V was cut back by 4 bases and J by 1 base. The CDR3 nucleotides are TGTGCCAGCAGCACAGGACTAGCGGTGAACACCGGGGAGCTGTTTTTT. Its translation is CASSTGLAVNTGELFF.